This T cell receptor beta chain derives from a study of CD8 T cells in ankylosing spondylitis. Study results and caveats: What appeared characteristic of ankylosing spondylitis blood was a TCR beta motif of seven to nine highly homologous variants. There were earlier reports of some motif variants in reactive arthritis synovial fluid and blood. Matched ankylosing spondylitis synovial fluid reportedly contained a significantly enriched population of disease-linked clones.

Library preparation for TCR beta used quantitative 5'-RACE with molecular barcodes. TCRdb itself ran the 5' RACE reads through MiXCR, one entry per CDR3 protein. This sample has tens of thousands of distinct CDR3 sequences, with approximately 30% found just once. Germline CDR1 SGHTA, CDR2 FQGNSA. V lost 5 bases, J lost 0 bases, and 15 bases lay in between. CDR3 size: 16 residues. Points on this clonotype: Antigen specificity is unknown.

V is TRBV7-2 and J is TRBJ2-3; no clear D. Material for sequencing was blood, either unsorted or a sorted T cell fraction (not recorded which). This sequence originates from a male donor with ankylosing spondylitis or in good health (not recorded which). The CDR3 spells CASSNRGLSSTDTQYF. The CDR3, as DNA: TGTGCCAGCAGCAACCGAGGCTTATCTAGCACAGATACGCAGTATTTT.